These T cell receptor beta chains were read from a single sample in a study of T cells in Graves' hyperthyroidism and ophthalmopathy. TCRdb re-called the multiplex PCR reads with MiXCR, one entry per CDR3 protein. The table records under 650,000 distinct CDR3 sequences, around 15% of them present only once. Sequenced sample: blood. These TCRs come from a woman in her twenties or thirties with Graves' hyperthyroidism. CDR3s include the opening cysteine and the closing phenylalanine or tryptophan. D genes are given only for firm matches. The listing skips clone size in some rows; elsewhere it reads once, few, many or a size class.

clone_size	d_call	j_call	v_call	cdr3_nt	cdr3_aa
few	TRBD2	TRBJ2-2	TRBV7-3	TGTGCCAGCAGCCCCTCTAGCGGGACGGTCACCGGGGAGCTGTTTTTT	CASSPSSGTVTGELFF
.	.	TRBJ2-7	TRBV6-2/TRBV6-3	TGTGCCAGCAGTTACGATCCAGGGGAAGGGTACGAGCAGTACTTC	CASSYDPGEGYEQYF
.	TRBD1	TRBJ1-6	TRBV19	TGTGCCAGTAGTGGACCGGGACAGGGTTATTCACCCCTCCACTTT	CASSGPGQGYSPLHF
few	.	TRBJ1-2	TRBV10-3	TGTGCCATCAGTGAGCCAGGGACTTACTATGGCTACACCTTC	CAISEPGTYYGYTF
many	.	TRBJ2-7	TRBV30	TGTGCCTGGGATGGGGGCGCGGGTATCTACGAGCAGTACTTC	CAWDGGAGIYEQYF
many	.	TRBJ2-7	TRBV6-1	TGTGCCAGCAGTGAAAGGACCATCTCCTACGAGCAGTACTTC	CASSERTISYEQYF
many	TRBD2	TRBJ2-3	TRBV7-2	TGTGCCAGCAGCTCACTCGCGGGAGGGGCGACAGATACGCAGTATTTT	CASSSLAGGATDTQYF
few	TRBD1	TRBJ2-5	TRBV12-3/TRBV12-4	TGTGCCAGCAGTTTAGGGGGGACAGCTGGGACCCAGTACTTC	CASSLGGTAGTQYF
few	TRBD1	TRBJ1-2	TRBV5-1	TGCGCCAGCAGCGCCGGGACAGGACTCTATGGCTACACCTTC	CASSAGTGLYGYTF
.	.	TRBJ2-7	TRBV27	TGTGCCAGCAGTTACTTCCAGAATTCCTACGAGCAGTACTTC	CASSYFQNSYEQYF
.	.	TRBJ1-1	TRBV19	TGTGCCAGTAGTACAGCCACAGGGCCGAACACTGAAGCTTTCTTT	CASSTATGPNTEAFF
.	.	TRBJ1-2	TRBV20-1	TGCAGTGCTAGAGGGGCGGGAGGATCCGTCGGCTATGGCTACACCTTC	CSARGAGGSVGYGYTF
many	TRBD1	TRBJ1-2	TRBV6-1	TGTGCCAGCAGAGGGGACAGCACCTATGGCTACACCTTC	CASRGDSTYGYTF
few	TRBD1	TRBJ2-5	TRBV5-1	TGCGCCAGCAGCTTGGGGACAGGGGGTACCGAGACCCAGTACTTC	CASSLGTGGTETQYF
few	.	TRBJ2-7	TRBV14	TGTGCCAGCAGCCAAGATCGGACGTACGACGAGCAGTACTTC	CASSQDRTYDEQYF
.	TRBD2	TRBJ2-1	TRBV2	TGTGCCAGCAGTGCTAGCGGGAGGAGGTACAATGAGCAGTTCTTC	CASSASGRRYNEQFF
.	.	TRBJ1-3	TRBV6-5	TGTGCCAGCAGTTACCTATCGGGGGGCTCTGGAAACACCATATATTTT	CASSYLSGGSGNTIYF
many	TRBD2	TRBJ2-5	TRBV30	TGTGCCTGGAGTGTACAAAGCGGGAGTGGGGAGACCCAGTACTTC	CAWSVQSGSGETQYF
few	.	TRBJ2-7	TRBV27	TGTGCCAGCACCCTAGTAGGGGGAGGGCCCTACGAGCAGTACTTC	CASTLVGGGPYEQYF
.	.	TRBJ2-5	TRBV14	TGTGCCAGCAGCCAATTTGAAGAGACCCAGTACTTC	CASSQFEETQYF
many	.	TRBJ2-3	TRBV6-1	TGTGCCAGCAGCCGGACGGTCGACACAGATACGCAGTATTTT	CASSRTVDTDTQYF
many	.	TRBJ1-1	TRBV28	TGTGCCAGCAGTGATTACTCAAATTGGACTGAAGCTTTCTTT	CASSDYSNWTEAFF
many	TRBD1	TRBJ1-1	TRBV6-1	TGTGCCAGCAGTACAGGGGGCGAGGAAGCTTTCTTT	CASSTGGEEAFF
once	TRBD1	TRBJ1-3	TRBV4-1	TGTGCCAGCAGCCAAGAATACAGGGGGGGAAACACCATATATTTT	CASSQEYRGGNTIYF
.	.	TRBJ2-1	TRBV27	TGTGCCAGCAGTTTTAAAGCGACCCGTGAGCAGTTCTTC	CASSFKATREQFF
many	TRBD1	TRBJ2-7	TRBV28	TGTGCCAGCACCTCCAGAGTGGGGACAGGGGGCGACGAGCAGTACTTC	CASTSRVGTGGDEQYF